This is a list of T cell receptor beta chains from one sample in a study of blood T cells in healthy people across ages. TCRdb passed the 5' RACE reads through MiXCR, listing each CDR3 protein once. Among about 1 million distinct CDR3 sequences, around 27% were seen once, and the ten largest hold around 0.75%. The sample also formed part of further work on T cells of mothers and their children.

Sample: blood. The receptors stem from a girl aged 2 to 9 in good health. Each CDR3 is given with its conserved first and last residue. The D gene is left open where the match is weak. A clone size is listed for some rows: how often the clone was seen (once, few, many), or a class if it is expanded.

cdr3_length d_call j_call clone_size v_call cdr3_aa cdr3_nt
13 NA TRBJ2-1 few TRBV27 CASSLNRHNEQFF TGTGCCAGCAGTTTAAATAGGCACAATGAGCAGTTCTTC
17 TRBD1 TRBJ2-2 NA TRBV6-1 CASSGSVGTANTGELFF TGTGCCAGCAGTGGTTCGGTGGGGACAGCGAACACCGGGGAGCTGTTTTTT
15 TRBD1 TRBJ2-1 few TRBV2 CASTLSGTGNNEQFF TGTGCCAGCACCCTATCCGGGACAGGGAACAATGAGCAGTTCTTC
20 NA TRBJ2-7 NA TRBV12-3/TRBV12-4 CASSTHQRGGLPGTSGEQYF TGTGCCAGCAGTACCCATCAGAGGGGAGGCCTACCAGGGACCTCGGGCGAGCAGTACTTC
17 TRBD2 TRBJ2-5 NA TRBV4-2 CASSHEGLAGGKETQYF TGTGCCAGCAGCCACGAGGGACTAGCGGGGGGAAAAGAGACCCAGTACTTC
10 NA TRBJ2-1 NA TRBV29-1 CSVGINEQFF TGCAGCGTTGGCATCAATGAGCAGTTCTTC
13 NA TRBJ2-7 NA TRBV5-1 CASTEGGSYEQYF TGCGCCAGCACCGAGGGGGGCTCCTACGAGCAGTACTTC
13 NA TRBJ2-7 few TRBV28 CASQRQETYEQYF TGTGCCAGTCAAAGACAGGAAACCTACGAGCAGTACTTC
20 TRBD1 TRBJ2-1 NA TRBV11-1 CASSPRALRQGAYLYNEQFF TGTGCCAGCAGCCCCAGGGCCCTCCGACAGGGAGCTTACCTTTACAATGAGCAGTTCTTC
13 NA TRBJ2-1 NA TRBV5-1 CASSSGPSYEQFF TGCGCCAGCAGTTCCGGGCCCTCCTATGAGCAGTTCTTC
12 NA TRBJ1-4 NA TRBV5-4 CASSWTGEKLFF TGTGCCAGTAGCTGGACGGGAGAAAAACTGTTTTTT
19 TRBD2 TRBJ2-1 few TRBV12-3/TRBV12-4 CASILKGLAGQWILTEQFF TGTGCCAGCATCCTAAAGGGACTAGCGGGACAATGGATTCTTACTGAGCAGTTCTTC
15 TRBD2 TRBJ2-5 NA TRBV9 CASSVGLAYGETQYF TGTGCCAGCAGCGTAGGACTAGCGTACGGAGAGACCCAGTACTTC
17 NA TRBJ1-4 few TRBV20-1 CSARDASDQSLNEKLFF TGCAGTGCTAGAGATGCTTCCGACCAATCCCTTAATGAAAAACTGTTTTTT
15 TRBD1 TRBJ2-7 NA TRBV13 CASSLEGTGVEEQYF TGTGCCAGCAGCTTAGAAGGGACAGGGGTGGAGGAGCAGTACTTC
16 NA TRBJ1-1 NA TRBV9 CASSVGTGVSGWEAFF TGTGCCAGCAGCGTAGGGACGGGGGTAAGCGGTTGGGAAGCTTTCTTT
14 TRBD1 TRBJ2-1 few TRBV29-1 CSVEGTGTGNEQFF TGCAGCGTTGAAGGGACAGGGACTGGGAATGAGCAGTTCTTC
13 NA TRBJ2-7 NA TRBV3-1 CASREAGFYEQYF TGTGCCAGCCGAGAGGCGGGCTTCTACGAGCAGTACTTC
15 NA TRBJ2-1 NA TRBV4-1 CASSQDGSGLQEQFF TGCGCCAGCAGCCAAGACGGCTCGGGACTTCAAGAGCAGTTCTTC
16 TRBD1 TRBJ2-1 NA TRBV20-1 CSAYDRTGISYNEQFF TGCAGTGCTTACGACCGGACAGGCATTTCCTACAATGAGCAGTTCTTC
16 NA TRBJ1-4 few TRBV15 CATSRNAQGSNEKLFF TGTGCCACCAGCAGAAATGCACAGGGATCAAATGAAAAACTGTTTTTT
12 NA TRBJ2-7 NA TRBV29-1 CSAGPQGREQYF TGCAGCGCCGGGCCGCAGGGGAGGGAGCAGTACTTC
18 NA TRBJ2-3 NA TRBV7-7 CASLNAAGHRACTDTQYF TGTGCTAGCCTAAACGCGGCGGGGCACAGGGCATGCACAGATACGCAGTATTTT
14 TRBD2 TRBJ2-5 many TRBV20-1 CSARWGRGQETQYF TGCAGTGCTAGGTGGGGGAGGGGTCAAGAGACCCAGTACTTC
14 NA TRBJ2-3 NA TRBV29-1 CSVGGPGGTDTQYF TGCAGCGTTGGAGGGCCAGGGGGCACAGATACGCAGTATTTT
12 NA TRBJ2-4 NA TRBV29-1 CSGRDDKNIQYF TGCAGCGGCCGGGACGACAAAAACATTCAGTACTTC
12 NA TRBJ2-1 NA TRBV5-1 CASSSGLREQFF TGCGCCAGCAGCTCCGGACTCCGTGAGCAGTTCTTC
14 TRBD2 TRBJ2-1 NA TRBV6-2/TRBV6-3 CASSYAGDYDEQFF TGTGCCAGCAGTTATGCGGGGGATTACGATGAGCAGTTCTTC
14 TRBD1 TRBJ1-4 NA TRBV29-1 CSVEDVGGGEKLFF TGCAGCGTTGAAGATGTAGGGGGCGGTGAAAAACTGTTTTTT